The text below deals with one T cell receptor beta chain. Other DNA sequences from this sample encode an identical CDR3 as well. The entry originates in a study of shared clonotypes between healthy human individuals. In the study overall: Contributing individuals were a couple of females and three males aged 18 to 49. Each donor had three CD4 naive, three CD4 memory, two CD8 naive and one CD8 memory plate.

This CDR3 region has 14 residues. Between the trimmed V and J ends, which lost 3 bases and 1 base, there was a span of 7 bases. Per the germline V gene, CDR1 is SGHAT and CDR2 is FQNNGV. Among the donors, all were Caucasian adults who lived in Nashville, Tennessee. Clones were read by immunoSEQ multiplex PCR, and TCRdb kept only the in-frame ones, dropping some. There are more than 2,000,000 clones in the sample; just over 90% occur only once, and under 0.45% lies in the top ten. The specimen was naive CD4+ T cells from PBMCs. Subset in this sample: CD45RA+ positively selected. V usage is TRBV11-2 and J usage is TRBJ1-3; D unclear. The sequence was obtained from a man between 18 and 35 years old in good health. Some clones in this sample may be carry-over from other donors' samples. The CDR3 DNA is TGTGCCAGCAGCTTTTCCGGGTCTGGAAACACCATATATTTT. Protein: CASSFSGSGNTIYF.